This T cell receptor beta chain was recovered during a study of T cells in lung cancer brain metastases. Broader study findings: The analysis could not control for preoperative corticosteroids affecting T cell infiltration in brain metastases. Few clones were shared between paired lesions (mean Morisita around 0.23); most were lesion-specific.

Per germline, CDR1 MGHRA and CDR2 YSYEKL. V shed 3 bases and J shed 4 bases, with 9 bases lying between them. The CDR3 loop spans 13 amino acids. In the case of this clone: Its matching antigen is unknown.

Patients with a history of multiple malignancies were excluded. The table came from immunoSEQ multiplex PCR; TCRdb's copy has only in-frame clones and leaves some out. The sample records about 950 clones, 85% being singletons. The specimen sequenced was tumor tissue from a brain metastasis. This receptor was taken from a woman in her 70s with non-small cell lung cancer that had spread to the brain. The rearrangement links TRBV4-1 to TRBJ2-5, with a tentative D call TRBD2 (5 bases). As DNA, the CDR3 is TGCGCCAGCAGCCAGCCTGGGAGAGAGACCCAGTACTTC. Translation gives CASSQPGRETQYF.